The 14 T cell receptor beta chains in this list originate from one sample, sequenced in a study of cytomegalovirus exposure and HLA in healthy donors. PCR amplification relied on 60 Vbeta primers (plus 13 Jbeta primers). Profiling relied on immunoSEQ multiplex PCR, and the TCRdb table lists in-frame clones only, not all of them. The profile covers some 120,000 clones, with 65% to 80% appearing a single time and roughly 3.6% taken by the ten largest. Sequencing was done on a sample of PBMCs. These receptors were obtained from a man between 25 and 39 years old in good health and CMV-seronegative.

The chain employs TRBV28 and TRBJ1-1; possible D gene TRBD1, 5 bases. The CDR3 extends over 14 amino acids. Germline V gene lookup returns CDR1 MDHEN and CDR2 SYDVKM. V was pared by 7 bases and J by 4 bases, with 16 bases between. CDR3 coding DNA: TGTGCCAGCATCCGGGGGGGATCAGGCACTGAAGCTTTCTTT. Translating it yields CASIRGGSGTEAFF.

CDR3 bases: TGCGCCAGCAGCTTGAGCGAGACAGGGGGGAGAGAGACCCAGTACTTC. This sequence encodes CASSLSETGGRETQYF. The chain is built from TRBV5-1 and TRBJ2-5; 9 bases line up with TRBD1. With 1 base clipped from V and 4 bases from J, the junction kept 8 bases outside the gene matches. The CDR3 runs 16 residues. From germline, CDR1 is SGHRS and CDR2 YFSETQ.

V and J are TRBV28 and TRBJ1-5; D might be TRBD1 (5 bases). The CDR3 has 14 residues. In germline, CDR1 is MDHEN, CDR2 SYDVKM. V was cut by 2 bases and J by 6 bases, with 11 bases left in between. The DNA for the CDR3 is TGTGCCAGCAGTTTAATGGGGCTTGGTCAGCCCCAGCATTTT. Encoded protein: CASSLMGLGQPQHF.

V gene TRBV12-5 combines with J gene TRBJ1-2; tentative D call: TRBD1 (5 bases). The V end was cut by 0 bases, the J end by 4 bases, with 9 bases between. Germline-derived CDR1 and CDR2 are LGHNT and FRNRAP. The CDR3 runs 14 residues. CDR3 in DNA: TGTGCTAGTGGTTTGGTACAGGTTAGCTATGGCTACACCTTC. Encoded protein: CASGLVQVSYGYTF.

The chain has TRBV7-2 and TRBJ1-5; D call uncertain. V dropped 0 bases and J dropped 3 bases, with 12 bases sitting between them. The CDR3 spans 16 residues. Germline V lookup: CDR1 SGHTA, CDR2 FQGNSA. CDR3 nucleotide sequence: TGTGCCAGCAGCTTAGCGGGATCGGGGATCAATCAGCCCCAGCATTTT. This codes for CASSLAGSGINQPQHF.

V gene TRBV18 combines with J gene TRBJ1-1, with D uncertain. Germline V CDR1 and CDR2: KGHSH, LQKENI. V was shortened by 5 bases and J by 0 bases, with 13 bases between the two germline ends. The CDR3 sequence is 15 residues long. The chain's CDR3 is CASSGYVGLNTEAFF. The CDR3 DNA is TGTGCCAGCTCAGGCTACGTCGGGTTGAACACTGAAGCTTTCTTT.

The V and J genes are TRBV30 and TRBJ1-1, with D unresolved. CDR3 length: 11 amino acids. Germline assignment: CDR1 GTSNPN and CDR2 SVGIG (reference sequence). The V and J ends lost 4 bases and 8 bases respectively, with 11 bases between them. The CDR3 sequence is CAWIGLLEAFF. The CDR3 DNA is TGTGCCTGGATTGGACTCCTCGAAGCTTTCTTT.

This sequence joins TRBV5-1 and TRBJ2-1; 11 nucleotides match TRBD2. This CDR3 has 17 residues. J was trimmed by 6 bases and V by 0 bases; bases with no gene match: 8. From germline, CDR1 is SGHRS and CDR2 YFSETQ. In DNA form, the CDR3 reads TGCGCCAGCAGCTTGGGAGATAGCGGGAGGGCCGCCAATGAGCAGTTCTTC. Its translation is CASSLGDSGRAANEQFF.

The CDR3 here is CASSLVEDEQFF. In DNA, the CDR3 is TGTGCCAGCAGCTTAGTAGAGGATGAGCAGTTCTTC. J is TRBJ2-1 and V is TRBV7-6; D gene unclear. This CDR3 has 12 amino acids. The germline gives CDR1 SGHVS, CDR2 FNYEAQ. Between the trimmed V and J ends, which lost 1 base and 8 bases, there was a span of 6 bases.

This clone appeared a single time. The chain employs TRBV7-2 and TRBJ1-1, with D tentatively TRBD1 (5 bases). CDR1 SGHTA and CDR2 FQGNSA come from the germline V gene. The V end was cut by 5 bases, the J end by 0 bases, with 16 bases between. The CDR3 length is 16 residues. This chain's CDR3 is CASSKKQVSMNTEAFF. CDR3 nucleotides: TGTGCCAGCAGCAAAAAACAGGTTAGCATGAACACTGAAGCTTTCTTT.

The rearrangement links TRBV19 to TRBJ1-1; 12 bases are a match to TRBD1. This CDR3 is 17 amino acids long. Per germline, CDR1 LNHDA and CDR2 SQIVND (reference sequence). V was pared by 6 bases and J by 3 bases, with 11 bases of the junction left unmatched. Written as DNA, the CDR3 is TGTGCCAGTAGCGATTTGATGGGACAGGGGGCCGACACTGAAGCTTTCTTT. Protein product: CASSDLMGQGADTEAFF. Variable domain in full (rest from reference TRBV19 and TRBJ1-1): DGGITQSPKYLFRKEGQNVTLSCEQNLNHDAMYWYRQDPGQGLRLIYYSQIVNDFQKGDIAEGYSVSREKKESFPLTVTSAQKNPTAFYLCASSDLMGQGADTEAFFGQGTRLTVV.

The chain carries TRBV4-1 and TRBJ2-7; 7 bases agree with TRBD2. Germline V gene lookup returns CDR1 MGHRA and CDR2 YSYEKL. V was clipped by 4 bases and J by 7 bases; unmatched bases: 13. The CDR3 covers 15 residues. The CDR3 coding sequence is TGCGCCAGCAGCCGGGGGGACTATCCCTTCGGGGAGCAGTACTTC. Its translation is CASSRGDYPFGEQYF.

This clone was seen more than once but under ten times. The V and J genes are TRBV30 and TRBJ2-7, with D possibly TRBD1 on 6 matching bases. Trimming cost V 5 bases and J 3 bases, with 20 bases left between them. CDR1 and CDR2 (germline): GTSNPN, SVGIG (reference sequence). The CDR3 is made up of 15 amino acids. The chain's CDR3 is CAWALPRDIYYEQYF. The CDR3 coding sequence is TGTGCCTGGGCCTTGCCCCGGGACATATACTACGAGCAGTACTTC.

The J gene is TRBJ1-1, the V gene TRBV19; D remains unclear. This CDR3 spans 14 amino acids. V was trimmed by 4 bases and J by 0 bases, leaving 9 bases between them. The germline CDR1 and CDR2 sequences are LNHDA and SQIVND (reference sequence). CDR3 protein: CASSKFGVNTEAFF. In DNA, the CDR3 is TGTGCCAGTAGTAAGTTTGGAGTGAACACTGAAGCTTTCTTT.